This entry features one T cell receptor (beta chain) sequence. The antigen remains undetermined. This entry is derived from a study of metastatic and nonmetastatic thyroid tumors. Study-level background: Samples came from malignant and benign thyroid patients, and repertoires were compared across blood and tumor or nodule tissue. Whole-study results and caveats: Patients with malignant thyroid tumors reportedly had significantly higher TCR beta diversity than those with benign nodules, in blood and tumor.

No patient received treatment before thyroid surgery. Authors' methods: For papillary thyroid cancer, a distant-metastasis classifier was constructed from CDR3 differences observed across clinicopathological groups. TCRdb ran MiXCR on the PCR reads. The authors' filters were not applied to this entry. The sample has 8,000 to 10,000 clones; around 20% are singletons. The germline gives CDR1 SGHAT, CDR2 FQNNGV. Deletions cut 5 bases from V and 1 base from J, with 12 bases between. The CDR3 has 14 residues. The J gene is TRBJ2-7, the V gene TRBV11-2, with D possibly being TRBD1 (5 bases). The receptor was isolated from a female donor with papillary thyroid cancer or a benign thyroid nodule (not recorded which). Some clones in this sample may be carry-over from other donors' samples. The sequenced material came from adjacent normal tissue. CDR3 sequence (DNA): TGTGCCAGCAGCCTCGTCCCAGGGTCCTACGAGCAGTACTTC. Protein: CASSLVPGSYEQYF.